The present T cell receptor (beta chain) was sequenced within a study of metastatic and nonmetastatic thyroid tumors. The CDR3 runs to 14 residues. The germline gives CDR1 MRHNA, CDR2 SNTAGT. Trimming took 3 bases from V and 2 from J, leaving 7 bases between them. Authors' analysis steps: CDR3 differences across clinicopathological groups were used to build a distant-metastasis classifier for papillary thyroid cancer. TCRdb re-clonotyped the PCR reads via MiXCR. The V and J calls reflect TCRdb's pipeline rather than the authors' work. The table shows 35,000 to 50,000 clones, with 3% to 3.5% occurring only once. All patients reached thyroid surgery having received no treatment beforehand.

The sample comprised blood. The chain has TRBV6-4 and TRBJ2-2; D not resolved. The sequence derives from a female donor with papillary thyroid cancer or a benign thyroid nodule (not recorded which). Some clones in this sample may be carry-over from other donors' samples. The DNA for the CDR3 is TGTGCCAGCAGTGAGGTGGCTAACACCGGGGAGCTGTTTTTT. Its translation: CASSEVANTGELFF.